This T cell receptor (beta chain) was captured by sequencing in a study of cytomegalovirus exposure and HLA in healthy donors. The overall study: The roughly 110 validation repertoires matched the roughly 700 first-cohort repertoires in platform, a later analysis reported. Findings of the study overall: There were about 160 TCR beta chains listed as cytomegalovirus-associated.

A word on this clone: Its antigen remains unknown.

Method: immunoSEQ multiplex PCR; TCRdb's copy keeps in-frame clones and lacks some. The sample holds 150,000 to 200,000 clones, about 84% seen once. V lost 2 bases to trimming and J lost 1 base; unmatched junction nucleotides: 2. CDR3 size: 16 residues. Germline-derived CDR1 and CDR2 are LNHDA and SQIVND (reference sequence). The sequenced sample was PBMCs. This clonotype originated in a woman between 18 and 29 years old in good health and CMV-seronegative. V and J are TRBV19 and TRBJ2-2, with TRBD2 matching 9 bases. The CDR3 coding sequence is TGTGCCAGTAGTATAACAGCGGGGGGGAACACCGGGGAGCTGTTTTTT. As protein: CASSITAGGNTGELFF.